One and the same sample provided the 15 T cell receptor beta chains below, sequenced in a study of T-cell reconstitution after alpha-beta-depleted transplantation in children. Molecular barcoding with unique molecular identifiers was used for the TCRbeta library. Using its own MiXCR run on the PCR reads, TCRdb lists one record per CDR3 protein. The sample holds fewer than 550,000 distinct CDR3 sequences, approximately 11% seen once. The sequencing here drew on PBMCs from the stem cell graft donor, taken from the stem cell graft. These receptors all stem from a human donor who donated a stem cell graft to a child with acute myeloid leukemia.

This clonotype was picked up a small number of times. The chain links TRBV3-1 to TRBJ2-7; D gene uncertain. CDR3 length equals 14 residues. Germline V lookup: CDR1 LGHDT, CDR2 YNNKEL (reference sequence). V was pared by 1 base and J by 0 bases, with 7 bases between. As DNA, the CDR3 is TGTGCCAGCAGCCAAGCGACCCTCTCCTACGAGCAGTACTTC. This sequence encodes CASSQATLSYEQYF.

Here the CDR3 DNA reads TGTGCCAGCAGCTTACCCCAGGGGGCCCGCTCCTACAATGAGCAGTTCTTC. Translated: CASSLPQGARSYNEQFF. The chain employs TRBV7-6 and TRBJ2-1; TRBD1 matches 8 bases. V trimming: 2 bases; J trimming: 0 bases; junction bases outside the gene matches: 6. Germline values: CDR1 SGHVS, CDR2 FNYEAQ. The CDR3 length is 17 residues.

This clonotype came up many times. The V call is TRBV7-2, the J call TRBJ2-1; D remains unclear. V lost 5 bases and J lost 0, with 17 bases in between. This CDR3 is built from 17 residues. CDR1 is SGHTA and CDR2 is FQGNSA in the germline V gene. CDR3 in amino acids: CASSAHSGLISYNEQFF. CDR3 DNA: TGTGCCAGCAGCGCTCATTCTGGCTTAATCTCCTACAATGAGCAGTTCTTC. Full variable domain (outside the CDR3, taken from reference TRBV7-2 and TRBJ2-1): GAGVSQSPSNKVTEKGKDVELRCDPISGHTALYWYRQSLGQGLEFLIYFQGNSAPDKSGLPSDRFSAERTGGSVSTLTIQRTQQEDSAVYLCASSAHSGLISYNEQFFGPGTRLTVL.

This clonotype was seen only a few times. The genes are TRBV20-1 and TRBJ2-1; D call uncertain. V lost 3 bases to trimming and J lost 3 bases, with 9 bases between them. The CDR3 length is 13 residues. Germline V gene lookup returns CDR1 DFQATT and CDR2 SNEGSKA (reference sequence). This CDR3 is CSASWSSYNEQFF. Written as DNA, the CDR3 is TGCAGTGCTAGTTGGAGTAGCTACAATGAGCAGTTCTTC.

This clonotype was detected ten times or more. The rearrangement joins TRBV20-1 to TRBJ1-1; D is uncertain. Between the trimmed V and J ends, which lost 2 bases and 5 bases, there was a span of 6 bases. CDR3 size: 11 residues. Germline CDR1 reads DFQATT; CDR2 reads SNEGSKA (reference sequence). CDR3 sequence: CSARRETEAFF. DNA for the CDR3: TGCAGTGCTAGAAGGGAGACTGAAGCTTTCTTT.

In its sample, this clonotype was seen a few times. V is TRBV29-1 and J is TRBJ1-2; D is unclear. Germline V gene data show CDR1 as SQVTM and CDR2 as ANQGSEA. Trimming cost V 0 bases and J 7 bases, with 12 bases left between them. The CDR3 totals 13 residues. The CDR3 spells CSVEDLLPVGYTF. The CDR3, as DNA: TGCAGCGTTGAAGATCTGCTCCCGGTTGGCTACACCTTC.

In this sample, this clonotype turned up many times. This chain joins TRBV10-3 and TRBJ2-7, with D possibly called TRBD1 or TRBD2 (5 bases each). This CDR3 contains 13 residues. The germline V and J ends were trimmed by 2 bases and 4 bases, with 9 bases remaining between them. In germline, CDR1 is ENHRY, CDR2 SYGVKD. Here the CDR3 reads CAISETGQYEQYV. In DNA, the CDR3 is TGTGCCATCAGTGAGACGGGGCAGTACGAGCAGTACGTC.

This clonotype has a single count. The chain couples TRBV18 to TRBJ1-1; 7 bases line up with TRBD1. J gave up 4 bases and V 2 bases, and 10 bases lay outside the gene matches. There are 16 residues in the CDR3. Germline V gives CDR1 KGHSH, CDR2 LQKENI. CDR3 sequence reads: CASSPWQGGGITEAFF. CDR3 sequence (DNA): TGTGCCAGCTCACCATGGCAGGGAGGGGGCATCACTGAAGCTTTCTTT.

This clonotype was counted between two and nine times. The chain has TRBV12-3 or TRBV12-4 and TRBJ1-4, with 7 bases aligning to TRBD1. This CDR3 comprises 13 residues. Losses at the gene ends were 7 bases for V and 5 bases for J; bases not matched to a gene: 4. In nucleotides, the CDR3 is TGTGCCAGCACAGGGGGAAGCAATGAAAAACTGTTTTTT. The encoded protein is CASTGGSNEKLFF.

In this sample, this clonotype turned up a few times. This chain uses TRBV6-1 with TRBJ2-5; TRBD1 matches 7 bases. This CDR3 contains 16 residues. The J segment lost 3 bases and the V segment lost 0 bases, leaving 7 bases of the junction unmatched. Per germline, CDR1 MNHNS and CDR2 SASEGT. The CDR3 nucleotides read TGTGCCAGCAGTGAAGCGCTAGGGGGCGGAGAAGAGACCCAGTACTTC. Amino acids: CASSEALGGGEETQYF.

This clonotype has more than one count but fewer than ten. CDR3 loop: CASSYFRNTEAFF. CDR3 DNA: TGTGCCAGCAGTTATTTCAGGAACACTGAAGCTTTCTTT. The V and J genes are TRBV6-5 and TRBJ1-1; unclear D gene. Between the trimmed V and J ends, which lost 3 bases and 1 base, there was a span of 6 bases. The CDR3 loop spans 13 amino acids. Germline V gene sequence: CDR1 MNHEY, CDR2 SVGAGI.

This clonotype was observed at least ten times. The CDR3 reads CASSPRDFLDEQYF. DNA for the CDR3: TGTGCCAGCAGTCCAAGGGATTTTCTAGACGAGCAGTACTTC. The V call is TRBV27, the J call TRBJ2-7; D gene unclear. Germline-derived CDR1 and CDR2 are MNHEY and SMNVEV (reference sequence). This CDR3 has 14 residues. V was shortened by 5 bases and J by 5 bases, with 16 bases between the two germline ends.

The chain's CDR3 is CASGRANQETQYF. The CDR3 DNA reads as TGTGCCAGTGGGAGGGCGAACCAAGAGACCCAGTACTTC. This chain uses TRBV19 with TRBJ2-5; 7 bases match TRBD2. CDR3 length equals 13 residues. Germline V gene data show CDR1 as LNHDA and CDR2 as SQIVND (reference sequence). V was clipped by 8 bases and J by 0 bases; unmatched bases: 3.

J is TRBJ2-6 and V is TRBV12-3 or TRBV12-4; D not certain. V gave up 1 base and J gave up 2 bases, with 12 bases separating them. The CDR3 is 17 amino acids. CDR3 coding DNA: TGTGCCAGCAGTTTAGACAGAAGGAAGGCTGGGGCCAACGTCCTGACTTTC. Its translation: CASSLDRRKAGANVLTF.

This clonotype occurred many times. V gene TRBV20-1 combines with J gene TRBJ2-7; weak D call: TRBD2 (6 bases). The V and J ends lost 0 bases and 0 bases respectively, with 12 bases between them. Per the germline V gene, CDR1 is DFQATT and CDR2 is SNEGSKA (reference sequence). This CDR3 contains 15 residues. The CDR3 sequence: CSARDLGGSSYEQYV. The CDR3, as DNA: TGCAGTGCTAGAGATTTGGGGGGAAGCTCCTACGAGCAGTACGTC.